The clone carrying this TCR beta chain appeared a few times. Its antigen is as yet unknown. With 8 bases clipped from V and 2 bases from J, the junction kept 11 bases outside the gene matches. Germline CDR1 and CDR2: DFQATT and SNEGSKA (reference sequence). The CDR3 loop spans 15 amino acids. This sample is drawn from a study of blood T cells in healthy people across ages. Study results and limitations: Correlation between TCR beta diversity and naive T cell percentage was strong. Long-lived and aged donors differed, with more naive CD4+ cells and higher diversity in the long-lived.

Through a sample-barcoded 5' primer and a J-beta primer mix, a second PCR was run for roughly 6 to 12 cycles. Each cDNA molecule, via a template-switch adaptor with 12 random nucleotides, was tagged. TCRdb recomputed calls from the 5' RACE reads with MiXCR, one row per CDR3 protein. The sample shows approximately 800,000 distinct CDR3 sequences, about 61% of them seen only once. Every sample had a minimum of 6.5 million PBMCs isolated. The sample comprised blood. This receptor was obtained from a man aged 35 to 55 in good health. The V gene is TRBV20-1, the J gene TRBJ2-7; TRBD2 matches at 11 bases. The CDR3 sequence: CSTEPGTSGTYEQYF. The DNA of the CDR3 is TGCAGTACAGAACCCGGGACTAGCGGAACCTACGAGCAGTACTTC.